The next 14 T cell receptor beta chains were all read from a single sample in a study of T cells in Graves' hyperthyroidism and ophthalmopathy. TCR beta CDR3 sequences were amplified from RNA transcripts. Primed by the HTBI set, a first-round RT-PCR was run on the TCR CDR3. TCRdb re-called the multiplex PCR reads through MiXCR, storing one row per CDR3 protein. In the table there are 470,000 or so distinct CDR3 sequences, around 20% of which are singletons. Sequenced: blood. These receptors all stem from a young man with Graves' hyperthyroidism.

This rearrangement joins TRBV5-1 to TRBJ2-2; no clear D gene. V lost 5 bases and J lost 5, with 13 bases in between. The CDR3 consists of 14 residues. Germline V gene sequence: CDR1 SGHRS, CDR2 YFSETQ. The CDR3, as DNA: TGCGCCAGCAGAATGAATGTTCGTACCGGGGAGCTGTTTTTT. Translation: CASRMNVRTGELFF.

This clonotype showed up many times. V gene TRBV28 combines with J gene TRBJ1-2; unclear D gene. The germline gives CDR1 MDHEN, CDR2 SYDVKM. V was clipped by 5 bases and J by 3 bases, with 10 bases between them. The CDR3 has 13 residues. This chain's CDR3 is CASSVPGHYGYTF. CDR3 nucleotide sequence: TGTGCCAGCAGTGTCCCCGGACACTATGGCTACACCTTC.

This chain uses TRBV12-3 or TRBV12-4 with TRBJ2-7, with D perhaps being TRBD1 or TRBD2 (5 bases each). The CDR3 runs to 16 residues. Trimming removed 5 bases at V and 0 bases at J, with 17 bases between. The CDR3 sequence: CASSETGTDPSYEQYF. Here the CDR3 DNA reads TGTGCCAGCAGTGAGACCGGGACGGACCCCTCCTACGAGCAGTACTTC.

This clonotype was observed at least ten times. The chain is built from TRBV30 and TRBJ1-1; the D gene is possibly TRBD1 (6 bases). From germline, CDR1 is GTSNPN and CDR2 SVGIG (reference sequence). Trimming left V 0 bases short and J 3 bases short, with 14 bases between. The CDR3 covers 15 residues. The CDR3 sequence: CAWSVWGGRDTEAFF. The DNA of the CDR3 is TGTGCCTGGAGTGTATGGGGGGGCCGGGACACTGAAGCTTTCTTT.

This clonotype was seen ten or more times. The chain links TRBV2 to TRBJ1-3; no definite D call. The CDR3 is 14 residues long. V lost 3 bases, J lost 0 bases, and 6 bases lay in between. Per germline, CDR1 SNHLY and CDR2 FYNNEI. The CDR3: CASSDWSSGNTIYF. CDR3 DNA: TGTGCCAGCAGTGACTGGTCCTCTGGAAACACCATATATTTT.

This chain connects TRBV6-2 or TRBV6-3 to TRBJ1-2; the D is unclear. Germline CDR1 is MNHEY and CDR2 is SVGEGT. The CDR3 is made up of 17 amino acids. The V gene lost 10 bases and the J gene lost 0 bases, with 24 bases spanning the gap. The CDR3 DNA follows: TGTGCCAACACCAAAACGGAGGGATCCCTAGCTAACTATGGCTACACCTTC. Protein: CANTKTEGSLANYGYTF.

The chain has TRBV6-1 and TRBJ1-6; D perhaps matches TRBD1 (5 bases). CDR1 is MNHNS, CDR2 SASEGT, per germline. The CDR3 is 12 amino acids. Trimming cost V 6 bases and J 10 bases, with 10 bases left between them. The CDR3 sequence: CASSRDGSPLHF. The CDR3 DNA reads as TGTGCCAGCAGCCGGGACGGATCACCCCTCCACTTT.

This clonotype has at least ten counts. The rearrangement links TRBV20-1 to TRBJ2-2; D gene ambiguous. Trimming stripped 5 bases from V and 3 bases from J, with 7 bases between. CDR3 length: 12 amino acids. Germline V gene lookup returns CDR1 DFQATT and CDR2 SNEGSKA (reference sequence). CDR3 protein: CSAWQDTGELFF. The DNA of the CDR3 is TGCAGTGCTTGGCAGGACACCGGGGAGCTGTTTTTT.

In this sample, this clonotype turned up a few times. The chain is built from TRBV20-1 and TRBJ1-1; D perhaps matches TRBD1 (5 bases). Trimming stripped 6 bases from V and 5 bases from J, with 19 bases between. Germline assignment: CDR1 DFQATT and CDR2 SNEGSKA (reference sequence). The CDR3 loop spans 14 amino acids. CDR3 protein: CSAFGPAGGTEAFF. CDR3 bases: TGCAGTGCGTTCGGACCCGCCGGGGGAACTGAAGCTTTCTTT.

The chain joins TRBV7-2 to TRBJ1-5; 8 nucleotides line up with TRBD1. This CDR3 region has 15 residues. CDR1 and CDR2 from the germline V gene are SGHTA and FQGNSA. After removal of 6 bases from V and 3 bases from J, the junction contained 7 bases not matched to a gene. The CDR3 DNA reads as TGTGCCAGCAGACTAGGACAGGGATACAATCAGCCCCAGCATTTT. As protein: CASRLGQGYNQPQHF.

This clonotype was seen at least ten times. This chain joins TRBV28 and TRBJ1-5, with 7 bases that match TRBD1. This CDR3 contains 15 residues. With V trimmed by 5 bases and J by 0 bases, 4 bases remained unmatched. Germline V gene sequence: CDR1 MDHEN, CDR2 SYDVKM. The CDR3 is CASSRQGNSNQPQHF. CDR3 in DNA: TGTGCCAGCAGTCGACAGGGCAATAGCAATCAGCCCCAGCATTTT.

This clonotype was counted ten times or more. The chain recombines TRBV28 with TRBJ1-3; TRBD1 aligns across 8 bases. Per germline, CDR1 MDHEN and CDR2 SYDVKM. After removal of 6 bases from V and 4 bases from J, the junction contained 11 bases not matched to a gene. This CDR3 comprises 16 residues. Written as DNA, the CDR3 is TGTGCCAGCAGCCTCGGGGGACAGGATTTCGGAAACACCATATATTTT. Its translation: CASSLGGQDFGNTIYF.

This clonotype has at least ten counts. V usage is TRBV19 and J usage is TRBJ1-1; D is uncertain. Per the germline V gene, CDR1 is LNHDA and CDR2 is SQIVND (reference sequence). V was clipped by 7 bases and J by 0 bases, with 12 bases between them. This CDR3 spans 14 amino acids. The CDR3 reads CASTQPNMNTEAFF. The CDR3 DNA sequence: TGTGCCAGTACCCAACCCAACATGAACACTGAAGCTTTCTTT.

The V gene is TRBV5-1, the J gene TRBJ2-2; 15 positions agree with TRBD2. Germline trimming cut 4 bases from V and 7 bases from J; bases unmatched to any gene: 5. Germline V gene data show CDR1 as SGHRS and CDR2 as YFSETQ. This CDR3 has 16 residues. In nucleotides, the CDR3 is TGCGCCAGCAGCAACGGACTAGCGGGGGGGCACGGGGAGCTGTTTTTT. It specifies CASSNGLAGGHGELFF. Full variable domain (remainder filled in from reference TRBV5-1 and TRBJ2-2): KAGVTQTPRYLIKTRGQQVTLSCSPISGHRSVSWYQQTPGQGLQFLFEYFSETQRNKGNFPGRFSGRQFSNSRSEMNVSTLELGDSALYLCASSNGLAGGHGELFFGEGSRLTVL.